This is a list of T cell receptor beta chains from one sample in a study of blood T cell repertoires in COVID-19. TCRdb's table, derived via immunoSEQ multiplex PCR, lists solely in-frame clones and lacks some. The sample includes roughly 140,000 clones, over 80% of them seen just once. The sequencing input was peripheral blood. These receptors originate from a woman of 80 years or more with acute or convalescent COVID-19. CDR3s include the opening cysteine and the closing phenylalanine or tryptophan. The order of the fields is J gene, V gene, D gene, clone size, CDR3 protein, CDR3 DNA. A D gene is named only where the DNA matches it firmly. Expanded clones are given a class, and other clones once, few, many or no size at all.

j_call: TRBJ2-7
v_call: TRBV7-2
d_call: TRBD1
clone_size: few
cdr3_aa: CASSLNRGGEQYF
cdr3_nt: TGTGCCAGCAGCTTAAACAGGGGCGGCGAGCAGTACTTC

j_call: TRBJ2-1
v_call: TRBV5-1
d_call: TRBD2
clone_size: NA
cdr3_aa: CASSVSASGGAIEQFF
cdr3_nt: TGCGCCAGCAGCGTGAGTGCTAGCGGGGGGGCGATTGAGCAGTTCTTC

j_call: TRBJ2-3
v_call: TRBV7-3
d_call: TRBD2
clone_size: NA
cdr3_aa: CASSFGLAAITDTQYF
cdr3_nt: TGTGCCAGCAGCTTCGGACTAGCGGCGATCACAGATACGCAGTATTTT

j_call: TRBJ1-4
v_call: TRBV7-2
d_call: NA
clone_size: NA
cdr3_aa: CASSLYAGVATNEKLFF
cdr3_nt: TGTGCCAGCAGCTTATATGCAGGGGTAGCAACTAATGAAAAACTGTTTTTT

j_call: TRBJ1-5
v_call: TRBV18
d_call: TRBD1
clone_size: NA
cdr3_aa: CASSPAGGQFNQPQHF
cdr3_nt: TGTGCCAGCTCACCGGCTGGGGGACAGTTCAATCAGCCCCAGCATTTT

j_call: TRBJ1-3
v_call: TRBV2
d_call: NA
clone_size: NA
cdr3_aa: CASSEERGSGNTIYF
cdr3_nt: TGTGCCAGCAGTGAAGAAAGAGGGTCTGGAAACACCATATATTTT

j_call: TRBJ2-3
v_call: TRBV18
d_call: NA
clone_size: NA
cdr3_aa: CASSPRQASTDTQYF
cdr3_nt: TGTGCCAGCTCACCACGTCAGGCAAGCACAGATACGCAGTATTTT

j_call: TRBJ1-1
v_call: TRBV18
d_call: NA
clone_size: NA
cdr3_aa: CASSPQTAANTEAFF
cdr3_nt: TGTGCCAGCTCACCCCAAACTGCCGCGAACACTGAAGCTTTCTTT

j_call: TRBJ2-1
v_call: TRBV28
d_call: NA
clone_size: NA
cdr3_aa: CASSPTGGSYNEQFF
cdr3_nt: TGTGCCAGCAGTCCTACGGGGGGCAGCTACAATGAGCAGTTCTTC

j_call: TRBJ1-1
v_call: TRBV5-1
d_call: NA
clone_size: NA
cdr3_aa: CASSLEPGGNTEAFF
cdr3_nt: TGCGCCAGCAGCTTGGAGCCGGGGGGGAACACTGAAGCTTTCTTT

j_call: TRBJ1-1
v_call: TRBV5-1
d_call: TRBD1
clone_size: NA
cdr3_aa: CASSSDRTANTEAFF
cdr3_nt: TGCGCCAGCAGCTCGGACAGGACCGCAAACACTGAAGCTTTCTTT

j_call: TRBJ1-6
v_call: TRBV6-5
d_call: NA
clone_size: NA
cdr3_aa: CASSYSRIEGGSPLHF
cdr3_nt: TGTGCCAGCAGTTACTCGAGAATTGAGGGCGGTTCACCCCTCCACTTT

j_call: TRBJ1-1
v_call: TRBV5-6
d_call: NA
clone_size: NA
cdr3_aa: CASSLRPAGGTEAFF
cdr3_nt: TGTGCCAGCAGCTTGAGGCCCGCGGGAGGCACTGAAGCTTTCTTT

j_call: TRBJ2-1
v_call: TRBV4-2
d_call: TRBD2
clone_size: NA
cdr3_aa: CASSQGTGTSGRANEQFF
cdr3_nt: TGTGCCAGCAGCCAAGGGACCGGGACTAGCGGGAGGGCAAATGAGCAGTTCTTC

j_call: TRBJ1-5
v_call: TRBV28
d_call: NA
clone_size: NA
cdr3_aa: CASSFGDSSNQPQHF
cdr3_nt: TGTGCCAGCAGTTTTGGTGACTCTAGCAATCAGCCCCAGCATTTT

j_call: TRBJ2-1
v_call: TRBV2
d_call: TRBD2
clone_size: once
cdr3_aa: CASSRTSGRHNEQFF
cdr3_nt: TGTGCCAGCAGTAGGACTAGCGGGAGGCACAATGAGCAGTTCTTC

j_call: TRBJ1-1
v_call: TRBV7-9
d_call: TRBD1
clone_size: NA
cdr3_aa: CASSSGQGKVLRTEAFF
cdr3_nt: TGTGCCAGCAGCTCAGGACAGGGAAAAGTCCTACGCACTGAAGCTTTCTTT